Listed below are T cell receptor beta chains from one sample, sequenced in a study of Ad26.COV2.S vaccination and SARS-CoV-2 variants. Produced via immunoSEQ multiplex PCR; TCRdb's table is partial and in-frame only. Of hundreds of thousands of clones listed, approximately 90% are singletons. This specimen was peripheral blood, taken in a trial of Ad26.COV2.S vaccine versus placebo. The source of these receptors is a person aged 18-60 years who received the Ad26.COV2.S COVID-19 vaccine or a placebo. The conserved cysteine and the conserved F or W are not part of the CDR3 here. Each record gives: J gene, clone size, V gene, CDR3 protein. Not every row has a clone size; where given, it reads once, few, many or a size class.

j_call: TRBJ1-4
clone_size: -
v_call: TRBV18
cdr3_aa: ASSPPDNANEKLF

j_call: TRBJ1-3
clone_size: -
v_call: TRBV18
cdr3_aa: ASSPPPSFSGNTIY

j_call: TRBJ1-1
clone_size: -
v_call: TRBV4-1
cdr3_aa: ASSHIDGGAEAF

j_call: TRBJ1-2
clone_size: few
v_call: TRBV4-1
cdr3_aa: ASSQPGQGAGYT

j_call: TRBJ2-5
clone_size: -
v_call: TRBV4-3
cdr3_aa: ASSHRSGNQETQY

j_call: TRBJ1-2
clone_size: -
v_call: TRBV7-8
cdr3_aa: ASSLADRAPYGYT

j_call: TRBJ2-3
clone_size: -
v_call: TRBV2
cdr3_aa: ASSEGRRSLEY

j_call: TRBJ1-1
clone_size: -
v_call: TRBV5-6
cdr3_aa: ASSFGQVNNMEAF

j_call: TRBJ2-6
clone_size: -
v_call: TRBV29-1
cdr3_aa: RADGGAKTGANVLT

j_call: TRBJ1-5
clone_size: -
v_call: TRBV6-5
cdr3_aa: ASSYAGDQPQH

j_call: TRBJ2-5
clone_size: -
v_call: TRBV4-1
cdr3_aa: ASSQGQGGETQY

j_call: TRBJ1-2
clone_size: once
v_call: TRBV30
cdr3_aa: AWRGPTVRYGYT

j_call: TRBJ1-2
clone_size: -
v_call: TRBV7-9
cdr3_aa: ASSSHGGNYGYT

j_call: TRBJ2-4
clone_size: -
v_call: TRBV7-8
cdr3_aa: ASSLGVAKNIQY

j_call: TRBJ2-2
clone_size: -
v_call: TRBV7-2
cdr3_aa: ASSLRTSGRGTGELF

j_call: TRBJ2-1
clone_size: -
v_call: TRBV12-5
cdr3_aa: ASGLAYTEGDGNEQF

j_call: TRBJ2-3
clone_size: -
v_call: TRBV7-2
cdr3_aa: ASSFPPSLDTQY

j_call: TRBJ2-1
clone_size: -
v_call: TRBV4-3
cdr3_aa: ASSPDRGLYNEQF

j_call: TRBJ1-6
clone_size: -
v_call: TRBV6-6
cdr3_aa: ASSYSENSPLH

j_call: TRBJ1-2
clone_size: -
v_call: TRBV7-9
cdr3_aa: ASSLSTAYGYT

j_call: TRBJ2-7
clone_size: -
v_call: TRBV5-8
cdr3_aa: ASNQRGVPNEQY

j_call: TRBJ2-2
clone_size: once
v_call: TRBV12-5
cdr3_aa: ASGLEAYRGRTGELF

j_call: TRBJ1-5
clone_size: -
v_call: TRBV6-2/TRBV6-3
cdr3_aa: ASSDSRQGPDQPQH

j_call: TRBJ2-5
clone_size: -
v_call: TRBV11-2
cdr3_aa: ASSSTRLQTQY

j_call: TRBJ1-2
clone_size: -
v_call: TRBV6-5
cdr3_aa: ASRGREGNYGYT

j_call: TRBJ2-7
clone_size: few
v_call: TRBV18
cdr3_aa: ASSPPQGAGYEQY

j_call: TRBJ2-1
clone_size: -
v_call: TRBV18
cdr3_aa: ASSPGLETGKF

j_call: TRBJ1-5
clone_size: -
v_call: TRBV27
cdr3_aa: ASSNNRGAQH

j_call: TRBJ1-1
clone_size: -
v_call: TRBV25-1
cdr3_aa: ASSDRGFVAF

j_call: TRBJ2-7
clone_size: few
v_call: TRBV10-1
cdr3_aa: ASSGGESWPYEQY